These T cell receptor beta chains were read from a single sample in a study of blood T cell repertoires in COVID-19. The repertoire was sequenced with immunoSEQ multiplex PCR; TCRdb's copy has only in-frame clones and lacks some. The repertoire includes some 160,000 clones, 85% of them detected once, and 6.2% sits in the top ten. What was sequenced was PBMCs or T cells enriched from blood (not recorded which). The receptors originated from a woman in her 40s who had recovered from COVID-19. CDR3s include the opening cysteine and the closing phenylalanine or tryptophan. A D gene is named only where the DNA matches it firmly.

CAIEINYGYTF	.	TRBV7-9	TRBJ1-2
CASSSPGQGAYEQYF	TRBD1	TRBV5-6	TRBJ2-7
CASSEGTGLPIGIDEQFF	TRBD1	TRBV2	TRBJ2-1
CASSLTTQGAGDYGYTF	TRBD1	TRBV5-1	TRBJ1-2
CASSAPDMGGYTF	.	TRBV4-1	TRBJ1-2
CASSPGTDNQPQHF	TRBD1	TRBV18	TRBJ1-5
CASSLSGTGSYEQYF	TRBD1	TRBV5-1	TRBJ2-7
CASRAGTRVYNEQFF	TRBD2	TRBV5-1	TRBJ2-1
CASSLGGFELPTNEKLFF	.	TRBV11-2	TRBJ1-4
CASSFLAGGTDTQYF	TRBD2	TRBV6-5	TRBJ2-3
CASNQSGGEQFF	TRBD2	TRBV27	TRBJ2-1
CASSLNPGQGAGQPQHF	TRBD1	TRBV4-1	TRBJ1-5
CASSYNEGTYEQFF	.	TRBV7-8	TRBJ2-1
CASTQGYQPQHF	.	TRBV12-3/TRBV12-4	TRBJ1-5
CASSQETSGGARETQYF	TRBD2	TRBV4-1	TRBJ2-5
CASSLRSTDTQYF	.	TRBV3-1/TRBV3-2	TRBJ2-3
CASSPPRGSGRSNEQFF	TRBD2	TRBV4-2	TRBJ2-1
CASSQLQINIQYF	.	TRBV12-3/TRBV12-4	TRBJ2-4
CASSGTGPGYTF	TRBD1	TRBV9	TRBJ1-2
CAISESGGEGQQYF	TRBD2	TRBV10-3	TRBJ2-7
CASHSGLGNGADTQYF	.	TRBV5-1	TRBJ2-3
CASGSGPSNQPQHF	.	TRBV12-5	TRBJ1-5
CASRKTGPGNTIYF	.	TRBV6-6	TRBJ1-3
CASSSSGPEAFF	.	TRBV2	TRBJ1-1
CASSLGGAPGYTF	.	TRBV28	TRBJ1-2
CASSFRTGQETQYF	TRBD1	TRBV7-6	TRBJ2-5
CAWSGGLDAYEQYF	.	TRBV30	TRBJ2-7
CASSIRASRSQETQYF	.	TRBV19	TRBJ2-5
CASSLGTGRDGYTF	TRBD1	TRBV5-1	TRBJ1-2
CSVANSGYEQYF	.	TRBV29-1	TRBJ2-7
CASSLVQRGPDGYTF	TRBD1	TRBV11-2	TRBJ1-2
CASSLTGDSNQPQHF	.	TRBV5-1	TRBJ1-5
CASRVAGGSNEQYF	TRBD2	TRBV5-4	TRBJ2-7